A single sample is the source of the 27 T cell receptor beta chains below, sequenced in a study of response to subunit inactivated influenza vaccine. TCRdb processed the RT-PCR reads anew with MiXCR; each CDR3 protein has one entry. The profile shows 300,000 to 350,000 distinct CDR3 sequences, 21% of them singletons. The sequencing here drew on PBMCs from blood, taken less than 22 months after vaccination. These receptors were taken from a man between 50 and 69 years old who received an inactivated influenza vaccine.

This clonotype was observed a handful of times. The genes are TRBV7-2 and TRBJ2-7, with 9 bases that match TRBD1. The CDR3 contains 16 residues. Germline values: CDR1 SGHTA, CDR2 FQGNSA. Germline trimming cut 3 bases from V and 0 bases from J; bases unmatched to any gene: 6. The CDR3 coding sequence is TGTGCCAGCAGCTTGAACAGGGGGCAGAGCTCCTACGAGCAGTACTTC. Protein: CASSLNRGQSSYEQYF.

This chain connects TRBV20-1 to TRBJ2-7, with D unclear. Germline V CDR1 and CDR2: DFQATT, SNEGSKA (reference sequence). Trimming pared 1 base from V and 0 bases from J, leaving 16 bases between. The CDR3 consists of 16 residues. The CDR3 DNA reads TGCAGTGCTAGAGGAGCCGGGTTCAGCACCTCCTACGAGCAGTACTTC. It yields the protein CSARGAGFSTSYEQYF.

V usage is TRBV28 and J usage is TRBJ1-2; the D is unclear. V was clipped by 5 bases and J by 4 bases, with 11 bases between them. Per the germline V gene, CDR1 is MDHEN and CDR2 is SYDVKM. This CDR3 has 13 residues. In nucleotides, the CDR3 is TGTGCCAGCAGTAAGAGCACTGTCTATGGCTACACCTTC. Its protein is CASSKSTVYGYTF.

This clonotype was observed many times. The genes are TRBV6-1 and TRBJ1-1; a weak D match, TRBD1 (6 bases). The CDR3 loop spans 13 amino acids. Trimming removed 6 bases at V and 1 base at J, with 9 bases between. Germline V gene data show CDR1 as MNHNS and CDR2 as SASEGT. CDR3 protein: CASRADRNTEAFF. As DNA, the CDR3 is TGTGCCAGCAGGGCGGACAGGAACACTGAAGCTTTCTTT.

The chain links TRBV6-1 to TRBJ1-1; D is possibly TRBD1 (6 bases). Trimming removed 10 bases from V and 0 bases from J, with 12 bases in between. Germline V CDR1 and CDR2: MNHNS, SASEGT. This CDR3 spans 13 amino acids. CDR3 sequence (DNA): TGTGCCATCTCCGGGGGCCTGAACACTGAAGCTTTCTTT. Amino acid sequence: CAISGGLNTEAFF.

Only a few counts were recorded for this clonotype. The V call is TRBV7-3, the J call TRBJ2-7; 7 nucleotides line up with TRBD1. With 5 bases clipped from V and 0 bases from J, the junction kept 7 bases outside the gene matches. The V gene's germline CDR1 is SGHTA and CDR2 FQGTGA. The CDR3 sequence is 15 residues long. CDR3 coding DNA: TGTGCCAGCAGCCGCCCGACAGGGTACTCCTACGAGCAGTACTTC. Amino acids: CASSRPTGYSYEQYF. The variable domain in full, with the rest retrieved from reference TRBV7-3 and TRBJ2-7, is GAGVSQTPSNKVTEKGKYVELRCDPISGHTALYWYRQSLGQGPEFLIYFQGTGAADDSGLPNDRFFAVRPEGSVSTLKIQRTERGDSAVYLCASSRPTGYSYEQYFGPGTRLTVT.

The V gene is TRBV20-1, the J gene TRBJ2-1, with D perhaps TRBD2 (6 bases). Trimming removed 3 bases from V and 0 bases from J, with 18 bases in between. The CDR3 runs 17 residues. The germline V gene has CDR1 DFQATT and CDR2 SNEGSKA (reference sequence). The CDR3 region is CSASSQGGSISYNEQFF. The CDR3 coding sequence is TGCAGTGCTAGTTCCCAGGGAGGCTCCATCTCCTACAATGAGCAGTTCTTC.

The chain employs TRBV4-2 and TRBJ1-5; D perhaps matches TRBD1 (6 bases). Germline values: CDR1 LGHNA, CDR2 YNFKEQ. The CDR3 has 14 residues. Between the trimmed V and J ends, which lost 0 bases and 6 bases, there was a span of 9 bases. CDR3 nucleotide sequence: TGTGCCAGCAGCCAAGAGTGGGGGCGTCAGCCCCAGCATTTT. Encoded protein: CASSQEWGRQPQHF.

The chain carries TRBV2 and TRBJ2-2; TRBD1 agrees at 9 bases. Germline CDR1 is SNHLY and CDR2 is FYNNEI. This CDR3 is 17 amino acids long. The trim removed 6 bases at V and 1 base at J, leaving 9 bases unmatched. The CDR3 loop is CASSRPGTGWNTGELFF. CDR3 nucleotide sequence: TGTGCCAGCAGCCGTCCCGGGACAGGGTGGAACACCGGGGAGCTGTTTTTT. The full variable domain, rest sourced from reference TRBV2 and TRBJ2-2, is EPEVTQTPSHQVTQMGQEVILRCVPISNHLYFYWYRQILGQKVEFLVSFYNNEISEKSEIFDDQFSVERPDGSNFTLKIRSTKLEDSAMYFCASSRPGTGWNTGELFFGEGSRLTVL.

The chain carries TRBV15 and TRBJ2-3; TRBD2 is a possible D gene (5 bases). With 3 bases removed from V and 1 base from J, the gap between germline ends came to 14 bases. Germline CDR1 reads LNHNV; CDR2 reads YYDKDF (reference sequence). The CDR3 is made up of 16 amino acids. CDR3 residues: CATSREVSSRTDTQYF. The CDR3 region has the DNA TGTGCCACCAGCAGGGAGGTCTCTTCCCGCACAGATACGCAGTATTTT.

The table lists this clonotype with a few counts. CDR3 amino acids: CASSIGSRSGGAVGELFF. CDR3 sequence (DNA): TGTGCCAGTAGTATCGGTAGTAGAAGCGGGGGGGCCGTCGGGGAGCTGTTTTTT. The chain recombines TRBV19 with TRBJ2-2; TRBD2 matches at 10 bases. The V and J ends lost 3 bases and 7 bases, in that order; junction bases with no gene match: 14. Looked up from germline, CDR1 is LNHDA and CDR2 is SQIVND (reference sequence). This CDR3 has 18 residues.

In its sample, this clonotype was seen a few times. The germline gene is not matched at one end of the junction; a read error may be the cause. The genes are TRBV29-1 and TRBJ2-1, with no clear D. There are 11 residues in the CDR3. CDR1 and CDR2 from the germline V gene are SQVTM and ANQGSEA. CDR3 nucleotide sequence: TGCAGCGTTCAAGAAGAACATGAGCAGTTCTTC. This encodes CSVQEEHEQFF.

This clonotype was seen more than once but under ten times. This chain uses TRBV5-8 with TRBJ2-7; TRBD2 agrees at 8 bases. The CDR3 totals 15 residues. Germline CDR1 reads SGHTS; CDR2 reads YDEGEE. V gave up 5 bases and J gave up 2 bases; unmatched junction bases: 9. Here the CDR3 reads CASRTLAGKTYEQYF. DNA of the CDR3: TGTGCCAGCAGGACCTTAGCGGGAAAAACCTACGAGCAGTACTTC.

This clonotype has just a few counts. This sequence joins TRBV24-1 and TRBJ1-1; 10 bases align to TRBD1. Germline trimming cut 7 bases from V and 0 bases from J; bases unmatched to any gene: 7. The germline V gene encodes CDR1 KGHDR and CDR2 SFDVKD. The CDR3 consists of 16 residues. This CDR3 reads CATRAGTGVMNTEAFF. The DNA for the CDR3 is TGTGCCACCAGAGCCGGGACAGGGGTCATGAACACTGAAGCTTTCTTT.

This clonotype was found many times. CDR3 DNA: TGTGCCAGCAGCTTCCAATTGATATTGAACACTGAAGCTTTCTTT. Its protein product is CASSFQLILNTEAFF. The gene calls are TRBV7-2 and TRBJ1-1, with D unclear. V was clipped by 3 bases and J by 0 bases, with 11 bases between them. The CDR3 loop spans 15 amino acids. Germline assignment: CDR1 SGHTA and CDR2 FQGNSA.

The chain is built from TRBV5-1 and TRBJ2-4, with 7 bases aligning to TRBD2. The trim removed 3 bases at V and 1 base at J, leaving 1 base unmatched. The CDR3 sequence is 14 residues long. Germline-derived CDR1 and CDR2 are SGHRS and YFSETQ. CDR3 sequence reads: CASSWEGAKNIQYF. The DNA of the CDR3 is TGCGCCAGCAGCTGGGAGGGCGCCAAAAACATTCAGTACTTC.

The chain's CDR3 is CASSLERERGVSPLHF. CDR3 DNA sequence: TGTGCCAGCAGCTTAGAACGAGAACGTGGGGTCTCACCCCTCCACTTT. J is TRBJ1-6 and V is TRBV7-2; D not resolved. The length of the CDR3 is 16 residues. Germline V gene data show CDR1 as SGHTA and CDR2 as FQGNSA. V lost 1 base and J lost 10, with 17 bases in between.

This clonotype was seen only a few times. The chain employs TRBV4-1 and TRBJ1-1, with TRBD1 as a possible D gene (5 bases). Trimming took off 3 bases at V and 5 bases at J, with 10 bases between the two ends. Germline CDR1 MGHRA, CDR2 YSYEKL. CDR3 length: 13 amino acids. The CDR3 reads CASSHGGRTEAFF. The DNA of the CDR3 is TGCGCCAGCAGCCACGGGGGAAGGACTGAAGCTTTCTTT.

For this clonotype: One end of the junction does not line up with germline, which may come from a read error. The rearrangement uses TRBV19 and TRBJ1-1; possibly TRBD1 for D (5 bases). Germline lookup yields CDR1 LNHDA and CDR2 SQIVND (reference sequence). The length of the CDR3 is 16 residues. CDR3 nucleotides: TGTGCAAGTAGTAAGCCTTCCGGGACTTTGAACACTGAAGCTTTCTTT. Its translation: CASSKPSGTLNTEAFF.

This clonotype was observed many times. In nucleotides, the CDR3 is TGTGCCAGCAGTTTAGCGCTCTGGGACAGGGGAACAGATACGCAGTATTTT. It translates to CASSLALWDRGTDTQYF. This rearrangement joins TRBV12-3 or TRBV12-4 to TRBJ2-3; TRBD1 agrees at 10 bases. The CDR3 runs to 17 residues. V trimming: 0 bases; J trimming: 3 bases; junction bases outside the gene matches: 6.

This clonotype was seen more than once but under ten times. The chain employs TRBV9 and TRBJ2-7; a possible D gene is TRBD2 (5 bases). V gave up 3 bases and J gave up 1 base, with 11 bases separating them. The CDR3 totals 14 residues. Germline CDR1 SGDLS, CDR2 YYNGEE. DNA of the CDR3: TGTGCCAGCAGCGGCCGGGAAAGTTCCTACGAGCAGTACTTC. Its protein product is CASSGRESSYEQYF.

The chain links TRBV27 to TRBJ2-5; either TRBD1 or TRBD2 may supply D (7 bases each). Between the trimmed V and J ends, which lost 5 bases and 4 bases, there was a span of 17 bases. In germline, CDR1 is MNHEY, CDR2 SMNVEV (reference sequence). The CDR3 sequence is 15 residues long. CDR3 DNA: TGTGCCAGCAGTCCCAGGGGGGGGAGGGGAGAGACCCAGTACTTC. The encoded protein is CASSPRGGRGETQYF.

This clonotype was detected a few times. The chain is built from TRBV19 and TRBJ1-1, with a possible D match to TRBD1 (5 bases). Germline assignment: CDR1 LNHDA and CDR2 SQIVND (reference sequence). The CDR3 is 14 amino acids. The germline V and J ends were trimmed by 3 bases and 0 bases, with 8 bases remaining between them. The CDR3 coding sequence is TGTGCCAGTAGTATGGGGCTCGTGAACACTGAAGCTTTCTTT. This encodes CASSMGLVNTEAFF.

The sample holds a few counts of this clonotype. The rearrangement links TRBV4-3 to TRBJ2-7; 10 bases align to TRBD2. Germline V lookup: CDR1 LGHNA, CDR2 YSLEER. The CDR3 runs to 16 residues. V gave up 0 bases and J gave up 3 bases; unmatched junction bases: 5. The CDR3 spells CASSQDWPSGSYEQYF. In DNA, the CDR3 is TGCGCCAGCAGCCAAGATTGGCCTAGCGGGAGCTACGAGCAGTACTTC.

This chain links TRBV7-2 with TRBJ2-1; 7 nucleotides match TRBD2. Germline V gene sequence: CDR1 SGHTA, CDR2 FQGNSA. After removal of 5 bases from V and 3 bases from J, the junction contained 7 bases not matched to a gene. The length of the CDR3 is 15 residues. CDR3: CASSRRTSNYNEQFF. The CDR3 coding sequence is TGTGCCAGCAGCCGGAGGACTAGTAACTACAATGAGCAGTTCTTC. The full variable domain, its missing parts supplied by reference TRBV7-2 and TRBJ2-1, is GAGVSQSPSNKVTEKGKDVELRCDPISGHTALYWYRQSLGQGLEFLIYFQGNSAPDKSGLPSDRFSAERTGGSVSTLTIQRTQQEDSAVYLCASSRRTSNYNEQFFGPGTRLTVL.

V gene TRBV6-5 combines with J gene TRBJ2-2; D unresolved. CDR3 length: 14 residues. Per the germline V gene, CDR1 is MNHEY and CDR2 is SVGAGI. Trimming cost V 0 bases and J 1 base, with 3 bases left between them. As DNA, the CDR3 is TGTGCCAGCAGTTACTCAGTGAACACCGGGGAGCTGTTTTTT. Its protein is CASSYSVNTGELFF.

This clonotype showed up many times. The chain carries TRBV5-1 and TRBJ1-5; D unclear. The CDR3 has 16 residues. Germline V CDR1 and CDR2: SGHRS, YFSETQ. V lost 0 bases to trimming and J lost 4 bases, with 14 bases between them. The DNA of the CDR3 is TGCGCCAGCAGCTTGGGGCCCTCCCGTCATAATCAGCCCCAGCATTTT. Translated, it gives CASSLGPSRHNQPQHF. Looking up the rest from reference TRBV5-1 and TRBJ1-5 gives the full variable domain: KAGVTQTPRYLIKTRGQQVTLSCSPISGHRSVSWYQQTPGQGLQFLFEYFSETQRNKGNFPGRFSGRQFSNSRSEMNVSTLELGDSALYLCASSLGPSRHNQPQHFGDGTRLSIL.